This T cell receptor (beta chain) was identified in a study of Graves' ophthalmopathy and Graves' hyperthyroidism. Points from the study as a whole: In separating ophthalmopathy from stable hyperthyroidism, a 13-signature model achieved about 90% sensitivity and approximately 80% specificity. A majority of expanded thyroid clonotypes exceeding 0.001 frequency were likewise present in blood.

Of note for this clonotype: Its matching antigen is unknown.

With V trimmed by 4 bases and J by 4 bases, 8 bases remained unmatched. Germline V gene sequence: CDR1 SGHDN, CDR2 FVKESK. The CDR3 is made up of 15 amino acids. Ophthalmopathy donors showed moderate-to-severe activity, CAS ≥3, NOSPECS ≥4 and a duration under 3 months. The authors used Ficoll-Paque density gradient centrifugation to separate PBMCs. The input was approximately 10 ml of fresh peripheral blood. RNA transcripts yielded amplified TCR beta CDR3 regions. HTBI-primed first-round RT-PCR preceded second-round multiplex PCR. TCRdb re-analysed the multiplex PCR reads in MiXCR, keeping a single row per CDR3 protein. The sample has 650,000 to 900,000 distinct CDR3 sequences; around 40% are singletons.

V and J are TRBV14 and TRBJ2-5; TRBD2 matches 8 bases. The TCR originated in an adult man with Graves' ophthalmopathy. The sample comprised peripheral blood. CDR3 sequence reads: CASSPQAGEIETQYF. The CDR3 DNA sequence: TGTGCCAGCAGCCCCCAAGCGGGAGAAATAGAGACCCAGTACTTC.